This T cell receptor (beta chain) was recovered during a study of T cells in Graves' hyperthyroidism and ophthalmopathy. Study-wide results and caveats: Progression to ophthalmopathy was predicted a median of 6.5 months early.

A lack of ophthalmopathy progression within 18 months defined stable Graves' hyperthyroidism. Hyperthyroidism in the patients, aged 18 to 65, was newly diagnosed and under 2 months in duration. This sample holds PBMCs from approximately 10 ml fresh peripheral blood. Using RNA transcripts as the source, TCR beta CDR3 regions were amplified. In the first-round RT-PCR of the TCR CDR3, the HTBI primer set was used. TCRdb re-called the multiplex PCR reads with MiXCR, one entry per CDR3 protein. Among about 290,000 distinct CDR3 sequences listed, 12% to 15% were seen once. CDR3 length: 16 amino acids. The V segment lost 3 bases and the J segment 2 bases; nucleotides outside the gene matches: 5. Germline CDR1 and CDR2: MGHRA and YSYEKL. This clonotype was found many times. The target antigen is unknown.

Source material: blood. V and J are TRBV4-1 and TRBJ2-1; TRBD2 agrees at 9 bases. This TCR was sampled from a woman aged 40-49 years with Graves' hyperthyroidism. CDR3 sequence: CASSHIAGVTYNEQFF. The DNA for the CDR3 is TGCGCCAGCAGCCACATAGCGGGAGTTACCTACAATGAGCAGTTCTTC.